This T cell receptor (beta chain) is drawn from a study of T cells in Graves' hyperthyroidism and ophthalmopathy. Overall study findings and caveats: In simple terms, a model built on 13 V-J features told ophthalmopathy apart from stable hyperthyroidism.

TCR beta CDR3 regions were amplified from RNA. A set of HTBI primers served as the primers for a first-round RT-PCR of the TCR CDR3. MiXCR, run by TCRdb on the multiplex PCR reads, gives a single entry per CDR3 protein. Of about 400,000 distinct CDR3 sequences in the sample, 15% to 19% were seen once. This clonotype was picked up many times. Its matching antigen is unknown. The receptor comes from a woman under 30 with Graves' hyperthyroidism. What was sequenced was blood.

DNA for the CDR3: TGTGCCTGGAGTGAGACAGGGGAAGGATATGAGCAGTACTTC. As protein: CAWSETGEGYEQYF. V gene TRBV30 combines with J gene TRBJ2-7, with 8 bases identical to TRBD1. In germline, CDR1 is GTSNPN, CDR2 SVGIG (reference sequence). V was pared by 1 base and J by 7 bases, with 9 bases of the junction left unmatched. This CDR3 contains 14 residues.